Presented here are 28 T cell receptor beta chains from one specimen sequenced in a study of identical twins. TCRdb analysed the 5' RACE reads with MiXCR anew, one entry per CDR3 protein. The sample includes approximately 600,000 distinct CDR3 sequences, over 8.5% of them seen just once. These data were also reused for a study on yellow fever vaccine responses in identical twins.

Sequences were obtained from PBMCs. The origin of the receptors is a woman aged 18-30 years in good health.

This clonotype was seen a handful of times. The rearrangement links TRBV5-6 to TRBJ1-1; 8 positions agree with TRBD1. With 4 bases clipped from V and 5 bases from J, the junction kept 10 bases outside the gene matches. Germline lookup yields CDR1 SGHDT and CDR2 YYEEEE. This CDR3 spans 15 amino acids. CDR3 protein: CASSPNGQGRTEAFF. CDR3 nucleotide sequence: TGTGCCAGCAGCCCTAACGGACAGGGAAGGACTGAAGCTTTCTTT. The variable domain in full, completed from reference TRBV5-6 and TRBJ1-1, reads DAGVTQSPTHLIKTRGQQVTLRCSPKSGHDTVSWYQQALGQGPQFIFQYYEEEERQRGNFPDRFSGHQFPNYSSELNVNALLLGDSALYLCASSPNGQGRTEAFFGQGTRLTVV.

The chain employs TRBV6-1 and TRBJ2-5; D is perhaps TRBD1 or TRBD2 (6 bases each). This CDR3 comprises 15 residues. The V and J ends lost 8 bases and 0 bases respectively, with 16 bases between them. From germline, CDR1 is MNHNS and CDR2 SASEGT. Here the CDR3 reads CASLSGGPYQETQYF. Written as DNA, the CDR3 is TGTGCCAGCCTTTCCGGGGGCCCGTACCAAGAGACCCAGTACTTC.

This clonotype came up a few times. The CDR3 sequence: CASIHSADPPYNEQFF. CDR3 in DNA: TGTGCCAGCATCCACTCGGCGGATCCTCCCTACAATGAGCAGTTCTTC. V is TRBV6-2 or TRBV6-3 and J is TRBJ2-1; the D is unclear. The V gene lost 7 bases and the J gene lost 2 bases, with 18 bases spanning the gap. The germline V gene has CDR1 MNHEY and CDR2 SVGEGT. CDR3 length: 16 amino acids.

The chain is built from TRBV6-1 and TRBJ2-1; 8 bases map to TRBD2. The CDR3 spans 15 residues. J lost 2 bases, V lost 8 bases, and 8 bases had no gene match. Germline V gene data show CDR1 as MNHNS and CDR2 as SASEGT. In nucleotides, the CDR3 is TGTGCCAGCTCTTGGCAGCGGGGGACCTACAATGAGCAGTTCTTC. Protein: CASSWQRGTYNEQFF.

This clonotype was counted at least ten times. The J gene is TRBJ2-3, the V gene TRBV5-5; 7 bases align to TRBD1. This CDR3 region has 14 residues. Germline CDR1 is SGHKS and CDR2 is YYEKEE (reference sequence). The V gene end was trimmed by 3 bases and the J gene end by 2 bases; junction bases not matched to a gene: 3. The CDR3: CASSWGQLTDTQYF. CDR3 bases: TGTGCCAGCAGCTGGGGACAGCTCACAGATACGCAGTATTTT.

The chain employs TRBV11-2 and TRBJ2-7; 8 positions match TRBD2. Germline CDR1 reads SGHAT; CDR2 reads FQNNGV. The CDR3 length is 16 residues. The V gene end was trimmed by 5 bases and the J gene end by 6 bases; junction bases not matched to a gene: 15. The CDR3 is CASSRRQASGGVEQYF. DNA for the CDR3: TGTGCCAGCAGCCGCCGACAGGCAAGCGGGGGTGTCGAGCAGTACTTC.

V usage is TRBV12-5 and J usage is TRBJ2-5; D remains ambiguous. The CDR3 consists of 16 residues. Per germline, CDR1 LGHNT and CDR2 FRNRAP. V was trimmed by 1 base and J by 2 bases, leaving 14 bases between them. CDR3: CASGLGLRPNQETQYF. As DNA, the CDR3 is TGTGCTAGTGGTTTGGGCCTCAGACCAAATCAAGAGACCCAGTACTTC.

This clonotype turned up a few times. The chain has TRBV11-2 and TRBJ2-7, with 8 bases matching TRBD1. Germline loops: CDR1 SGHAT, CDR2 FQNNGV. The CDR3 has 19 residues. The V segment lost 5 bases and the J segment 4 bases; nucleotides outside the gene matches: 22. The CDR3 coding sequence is TGTGCCAGCAGCCTCTACAGATCGGACAGGGCCTCTGCTTTTTACGAGCAGTACTTC. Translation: CASSLYRSDRASAFYEQYF.

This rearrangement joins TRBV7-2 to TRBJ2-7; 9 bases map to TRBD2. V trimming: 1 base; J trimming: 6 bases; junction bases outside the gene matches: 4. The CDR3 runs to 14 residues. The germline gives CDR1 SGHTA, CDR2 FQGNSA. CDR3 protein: CASSLVLAGLEQYF. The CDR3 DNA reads TGTGCCAGCAGCTTAGTTCTAGCGGGACTCGAGCAGTACTTC.

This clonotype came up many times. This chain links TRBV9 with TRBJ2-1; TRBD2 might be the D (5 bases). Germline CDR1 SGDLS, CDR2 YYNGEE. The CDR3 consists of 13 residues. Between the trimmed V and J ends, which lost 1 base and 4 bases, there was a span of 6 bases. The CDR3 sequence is CASSVRDYNEQFF. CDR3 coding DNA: TGTGCCAGCAGCGTACGGGATTACAATGAGCAGTTCTTC.

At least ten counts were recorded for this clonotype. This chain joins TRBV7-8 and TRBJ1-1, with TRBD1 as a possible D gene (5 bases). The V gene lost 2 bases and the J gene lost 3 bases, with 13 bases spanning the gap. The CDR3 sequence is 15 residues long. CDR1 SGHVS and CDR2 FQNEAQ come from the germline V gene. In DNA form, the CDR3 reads TGTGCCAGCAGCTTATTCGAGGGGAAGGACACTGAAGCTTTCTTT. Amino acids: CASSLFEGKDTEAFF. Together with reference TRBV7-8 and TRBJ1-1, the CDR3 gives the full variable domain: GAGVSQSPRYKVAKRGQDVALRCDPISGHVSLFWYQQALGQGPEFLTYFQNEAQLDKSGLPSDRFFAERPEGSVSTLKIQRTQQEDSAVYLCASSLFEGKDTEAFFGQGTRLTVV.

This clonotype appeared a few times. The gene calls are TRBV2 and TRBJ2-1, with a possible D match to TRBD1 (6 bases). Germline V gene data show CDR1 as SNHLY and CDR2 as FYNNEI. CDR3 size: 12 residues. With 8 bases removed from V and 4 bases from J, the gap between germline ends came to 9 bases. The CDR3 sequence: CASYGQYNEQFF. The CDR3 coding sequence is TGTGCCAGCTACGGACAGTACAATGAGCAGTTCTTC.

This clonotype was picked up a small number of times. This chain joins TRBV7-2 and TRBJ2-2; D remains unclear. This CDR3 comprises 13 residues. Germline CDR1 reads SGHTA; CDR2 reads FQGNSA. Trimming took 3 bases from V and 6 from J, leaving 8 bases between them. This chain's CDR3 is CASSFRISGELFF. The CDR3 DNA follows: TGTGCCAGCAGCTTTAGGATTTCCGGGGAGCTGTTTTTT.

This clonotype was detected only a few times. DNA for the CDR3: TGTGCCAGCAAACTCCCAAACAAGAACACCGGGGAGCTGTTTTTT. Translated: CASKLPNKNTGELFF. The chain is built from TRBV12-3 or TRBV12-4 and TRBJ2-2; no clear D. The CDR3 sequence is 15 residues long. V lost 7 bases and J 1 base, leaving 13 bases between the germline ends.

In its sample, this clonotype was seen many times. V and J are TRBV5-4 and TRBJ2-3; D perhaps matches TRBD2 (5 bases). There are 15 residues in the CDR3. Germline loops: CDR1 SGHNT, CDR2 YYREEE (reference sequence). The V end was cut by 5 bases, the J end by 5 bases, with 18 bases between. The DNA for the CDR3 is TGTGCCAGCAGTCTTAGTGGGAGTGCGGTAGATACGCAGTATTTT. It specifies CASSLSGSAVDTQYF.

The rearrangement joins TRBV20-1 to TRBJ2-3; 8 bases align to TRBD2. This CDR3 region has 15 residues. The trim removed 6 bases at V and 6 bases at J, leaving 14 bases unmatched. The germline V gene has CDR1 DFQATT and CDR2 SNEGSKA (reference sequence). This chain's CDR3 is CSAPTRGGGADTQYF. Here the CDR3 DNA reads TGCAGTGCCCCCACTCGGGGGGGAGGCGCGGATACGCAGTATTTT.

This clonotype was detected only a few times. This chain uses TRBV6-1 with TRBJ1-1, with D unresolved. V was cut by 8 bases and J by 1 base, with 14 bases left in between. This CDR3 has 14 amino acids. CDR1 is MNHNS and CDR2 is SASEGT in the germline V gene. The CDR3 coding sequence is TGTGCCAGCCAATCCCGGGCTGAGAACACTGAAGCTTTCTTT. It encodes CASQSRAENTEAFF.

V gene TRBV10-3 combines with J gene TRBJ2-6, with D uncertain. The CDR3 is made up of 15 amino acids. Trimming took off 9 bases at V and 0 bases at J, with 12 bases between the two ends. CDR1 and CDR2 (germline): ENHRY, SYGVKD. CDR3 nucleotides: TGTGCCATTGGAGACATAGGCTCTGGGGCCAACGTCCTGACTTTC. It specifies CAIGDIGSGANVLTF.

CDR3 DNA: TGCGCCAGCAGTCAATTGGGCAGGAAGACAGATACGCAGTATTTT. Translated: CASSQLGRKTDTQYF. The rearrangement uses TRBV23-1 and TRBJ2-3; unclear D gene. TRBV23-1 has ORF status, its function being uncertain. CDR3 length equals 15 residues. Trimming removed 1 base at V and 3 bases at J, with 11 bases between.

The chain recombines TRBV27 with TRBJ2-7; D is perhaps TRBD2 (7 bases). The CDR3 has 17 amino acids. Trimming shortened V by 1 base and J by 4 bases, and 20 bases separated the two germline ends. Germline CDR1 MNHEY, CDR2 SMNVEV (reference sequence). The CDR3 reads CASSLLGAGGAPYEQYF. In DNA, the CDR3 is TGTGCCAGCAGTTTATTGGGGGCTGGGGGGGCCCCTTACGAGCAGTACTTC.

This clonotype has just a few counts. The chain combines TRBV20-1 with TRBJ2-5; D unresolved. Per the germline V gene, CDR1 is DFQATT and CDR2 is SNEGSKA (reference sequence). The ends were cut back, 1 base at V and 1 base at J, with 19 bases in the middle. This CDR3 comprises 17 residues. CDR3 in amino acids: CSARVPEYPLVQETQYF. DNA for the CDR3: TGCAGTGCTAGAGTGCCGGAGTACCCTTTGGTCCAAGAGACCCAGTACTTC.

CDR3 protein: CASSWEGSGGISYEQYF. The DNA for the CDR3 is TGTGCCAGCAGCTGGGAGGGTAGCGGGGGGATCTCCTACGAGCAGTACTTC. The J gene is TRBJ2-7, the V gene TRBV5-6, with 10 bases that match TRBD2. The CDR3 totals 17 residues. The germline gives CDR1 SGHDT, CDR2 YYEEEE. The junction had 9 bases not matched to a gene; V was cut back by 3 bases and J by 0 bases.

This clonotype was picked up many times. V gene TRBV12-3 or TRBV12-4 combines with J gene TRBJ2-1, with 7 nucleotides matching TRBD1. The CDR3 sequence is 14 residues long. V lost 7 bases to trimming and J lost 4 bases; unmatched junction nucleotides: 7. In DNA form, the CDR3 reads TGTGCCAGCACCTTTCAACAGGGGTACAATGAGCAGTTCTTC. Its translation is CASTFQQGYNEQFF.

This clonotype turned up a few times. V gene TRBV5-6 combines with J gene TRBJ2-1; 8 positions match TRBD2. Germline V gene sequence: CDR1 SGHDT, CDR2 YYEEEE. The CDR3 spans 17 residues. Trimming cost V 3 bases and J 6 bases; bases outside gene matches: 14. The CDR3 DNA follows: TGTGCCAGCAGCTGGGTTCGGGGGGGGACATTCCGCAATGAGCAGTTCTTC. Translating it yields CASSWVRGGTFRNEQFF.

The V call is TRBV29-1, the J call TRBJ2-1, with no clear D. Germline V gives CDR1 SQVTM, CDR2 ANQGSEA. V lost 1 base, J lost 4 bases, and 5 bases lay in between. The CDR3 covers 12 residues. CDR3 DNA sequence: TGCAGCGTTGAAGCCCGTTACAATGAGCAGTTCTTC. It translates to CSVEARYNEQFF.

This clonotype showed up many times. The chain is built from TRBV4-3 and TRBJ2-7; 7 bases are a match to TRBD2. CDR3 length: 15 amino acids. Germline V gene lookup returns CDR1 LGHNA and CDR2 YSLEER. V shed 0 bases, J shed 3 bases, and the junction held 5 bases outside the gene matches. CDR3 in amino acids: CASSQDRGVGYEQYF. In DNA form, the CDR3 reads TGCGCCAGCAGCCAAGACCGGGGGGTTGGCTACGAGCAGTACTTC.

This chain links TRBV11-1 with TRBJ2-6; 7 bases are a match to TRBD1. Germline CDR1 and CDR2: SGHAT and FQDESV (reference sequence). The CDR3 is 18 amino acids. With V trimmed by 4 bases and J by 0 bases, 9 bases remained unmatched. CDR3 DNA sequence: TGTGCCAGCAGCTACGGACAGGCCAAGCTCTCTGGGGCCAACGTCCTGACTTTC. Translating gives CASSYGQAKLSGANVLTF.

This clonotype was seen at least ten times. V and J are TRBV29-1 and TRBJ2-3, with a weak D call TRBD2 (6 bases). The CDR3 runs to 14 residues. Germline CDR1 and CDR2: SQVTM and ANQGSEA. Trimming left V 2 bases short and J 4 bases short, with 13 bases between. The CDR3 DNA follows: TGCAGCGTTGAACCGGCGGAGGGCCCAGATACGCAGTATTTT. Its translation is CSVEPAEGPDTQYF.